Given below is one TCR beta chain in context. This sample was taken from a study of blood T cell repertoires in COVID-19. Whole-study context: PBMCs, B-cell-depleted T cells, or T cells were the source of the cDNA or gDNA that made up the material.

Sequenced by immunoSEQ multiplex PCR; TCRdb stores in-frame clones only, minus some. The table includes 150,000 to 200,000 clones, about nine tenths detected once. The germline gives CDR1 SQVTM, CDR2 ANQGSEA. The CDR3 totals 15 residues. V shed 3 bases, J shed 4 bases, and the junction held 8 bases outside the gene matches. The sequencing sample was made of peripheral blood. This TCR came from an older woman with COVID-19, enrolled during active disease. The chain links TRBV29-1 to TRBJ2-3; TRBD1 agrees at 9 bases. CDR3 in amino acids: CSVETKGTGSDTQYF. DNA for the CDR3: TGCAGCGTTGAGACTAAAGGGACAGGGTCAGATACGCAGTATTTT.